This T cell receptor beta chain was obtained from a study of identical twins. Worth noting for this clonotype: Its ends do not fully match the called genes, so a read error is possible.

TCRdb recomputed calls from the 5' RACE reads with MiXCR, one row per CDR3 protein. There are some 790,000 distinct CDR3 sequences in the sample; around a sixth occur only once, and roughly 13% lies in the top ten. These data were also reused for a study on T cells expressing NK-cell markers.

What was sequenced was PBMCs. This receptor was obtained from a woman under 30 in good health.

CDR3 region: CASSLASLAGSIYNEQFF. The CDR3 DNA reads TGTGCTAGCAGCTTAGCGTCACTAGCGGGTTCCATTTACAATGAGCAGTTCTTC. The V call is TRBV7-7, the J call TRBJ2-1; 9 nucleotides agree with TRBD2. CDR1 SSHAT and CDR2 FNYEAQ come from the germline V gene (reference sequence). There are 18 residues in the CDR3.